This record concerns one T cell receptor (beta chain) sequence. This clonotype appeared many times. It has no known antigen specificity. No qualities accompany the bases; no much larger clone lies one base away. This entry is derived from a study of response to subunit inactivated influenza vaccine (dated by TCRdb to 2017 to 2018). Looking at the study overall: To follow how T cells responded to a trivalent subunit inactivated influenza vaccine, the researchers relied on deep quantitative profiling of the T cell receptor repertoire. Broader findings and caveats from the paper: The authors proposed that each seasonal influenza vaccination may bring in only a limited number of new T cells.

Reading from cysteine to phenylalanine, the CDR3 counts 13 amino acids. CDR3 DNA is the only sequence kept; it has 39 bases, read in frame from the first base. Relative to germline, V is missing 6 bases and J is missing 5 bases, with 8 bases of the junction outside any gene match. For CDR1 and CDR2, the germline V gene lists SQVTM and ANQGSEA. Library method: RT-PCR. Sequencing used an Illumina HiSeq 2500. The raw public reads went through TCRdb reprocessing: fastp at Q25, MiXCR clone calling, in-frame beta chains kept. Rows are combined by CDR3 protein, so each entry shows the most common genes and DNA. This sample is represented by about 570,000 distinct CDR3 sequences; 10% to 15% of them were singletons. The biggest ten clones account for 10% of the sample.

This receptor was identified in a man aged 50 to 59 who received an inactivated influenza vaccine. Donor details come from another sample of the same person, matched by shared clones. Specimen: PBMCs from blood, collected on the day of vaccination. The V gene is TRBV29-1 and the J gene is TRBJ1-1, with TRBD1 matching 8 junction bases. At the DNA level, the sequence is TGCAGCGTCTTCAGGGGGCTTGGGACTGAAGCTTTCTTT. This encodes CSVFRGLGTEAFF.